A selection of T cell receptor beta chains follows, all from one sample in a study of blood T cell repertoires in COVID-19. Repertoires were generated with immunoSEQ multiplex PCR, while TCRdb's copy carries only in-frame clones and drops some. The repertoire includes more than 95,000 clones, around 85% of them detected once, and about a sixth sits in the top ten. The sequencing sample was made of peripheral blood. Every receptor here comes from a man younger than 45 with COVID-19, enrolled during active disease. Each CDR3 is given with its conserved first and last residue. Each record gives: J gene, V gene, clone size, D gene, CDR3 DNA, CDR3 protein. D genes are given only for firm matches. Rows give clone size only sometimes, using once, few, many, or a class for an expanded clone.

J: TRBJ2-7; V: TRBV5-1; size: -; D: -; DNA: TGCGCCAGCAGCTTAAGACTAGAGGCAGCCTACGAGCAGTACTTC; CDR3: CASSLRLEAAYEQYF
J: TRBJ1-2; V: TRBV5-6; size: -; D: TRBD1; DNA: TGTGCCAGCAGCTTGGGACAGGGCAACTATGGCTACACCTTC; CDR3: CASSLGQGNYGYTF
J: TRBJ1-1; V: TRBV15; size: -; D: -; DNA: TGTGCCACCAGCAGAGTTAGTAGGGCGGGGAGCACTGAAGCTTTCTTT; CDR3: CATSRVSRAGSTEAFF
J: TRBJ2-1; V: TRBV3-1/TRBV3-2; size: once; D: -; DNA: TGTGCCAGCAGCCCACCAAGGACACCTTACAATGAGCAGTTCTTC; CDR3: CASSPPRTPYNEQFF
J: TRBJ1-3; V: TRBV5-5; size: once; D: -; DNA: TGTGCCAGCAGCTTGGGCCCAGGGGCCGGAAACACCATATATTTT; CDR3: CASSLGPGAGNTIYF
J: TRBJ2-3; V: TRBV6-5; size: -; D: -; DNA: TGTGCCAGCAGTTCGGACAGTTATACGCAGTATTTT; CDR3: CASSSDSYTQYF
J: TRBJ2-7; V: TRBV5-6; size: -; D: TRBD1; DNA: TGTGCCAGCAGCCTTTCCGGGACAGGGGTCTACTACGAGCAGTACTTC; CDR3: CASSLSGTGVYYEQYF
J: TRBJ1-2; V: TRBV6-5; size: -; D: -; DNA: TGTGCCAGCAGCATGCAAGAAGAGGCAGACTATGGCTACACCTTC; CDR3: CASSMQEEADYGYTF
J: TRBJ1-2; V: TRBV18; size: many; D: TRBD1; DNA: TGTGCCAGCTCACCACCGACAGGGTGGGACGGCTACACCTTC; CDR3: CASSPPTGWDGYTF
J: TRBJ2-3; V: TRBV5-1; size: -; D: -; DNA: TGCGCCAGCAGCTGGAGGGGCGGGAGCACAGATACGCAGTATTTT; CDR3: CASSWRGGSTDTQYF
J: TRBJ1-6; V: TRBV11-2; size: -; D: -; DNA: TGTGCCAGCAGCTCTCCCGGGGAGCATTCACCCCTCCACTTT; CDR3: CASSSPGEHSPLHF
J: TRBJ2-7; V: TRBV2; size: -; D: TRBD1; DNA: TGTGCCAGCAGAGCACTGCGGACAGGCTACGAGCAGTACTTC; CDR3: CASRALRTGYEQYF
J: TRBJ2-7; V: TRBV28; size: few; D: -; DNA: TGTGCCAGCAGTTTACGGGGGAGTGGGGATCCCGAGCAGTACTTC; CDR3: CASSLRGSGDPEQYF
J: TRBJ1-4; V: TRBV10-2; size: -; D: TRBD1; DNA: TGCGCCAGCAGGGAGGGTCTCGGACAGGGTGAAAAACTGTTTTTT; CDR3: CASREGLGQGEKLFF
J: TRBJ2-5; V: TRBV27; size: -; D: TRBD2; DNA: TGTGCCAGCAGTTCGGGACTAGCGGGAGTAATAGAGACCCAGTACTTC; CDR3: CASSSGLAGVIETQYF
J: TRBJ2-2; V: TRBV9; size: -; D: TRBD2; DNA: TGTGCCAGCAGCTCCGGGACTAGCGGGAGTAACACCGGGGAGCTGTTTTTT; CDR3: CASSSGTSGSNTGELFF
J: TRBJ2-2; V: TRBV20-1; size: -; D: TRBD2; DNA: TGCAGTGCTAGTTCGGGTGGCGGGAGGACCGGGGAGCTGTTTTTT; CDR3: CSASSGGGRTGELFF
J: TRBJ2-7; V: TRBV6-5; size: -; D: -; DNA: TGTGCCAGCAGCCCCTTGGACACTAACGAGCAGTACTTC; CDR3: CASSPLDTNEQYF
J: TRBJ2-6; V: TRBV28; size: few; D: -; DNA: TGTGCCAGCAGTTTTTTGGACAGTGCCCTCTCTGGGGCCAACGTCCTGACTTTC; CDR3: CASSFLDSALSGANVLTF
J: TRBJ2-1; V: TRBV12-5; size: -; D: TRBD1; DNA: TGTGCTAGTGGTTCGGACAGGGGCAATGAGCAGTTCTTC; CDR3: CASGSDRGNEQFF
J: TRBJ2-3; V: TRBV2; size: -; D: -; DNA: TGTGCCAGCAGTGACAGGGTCACAGATACGCAGTATTTT; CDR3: CASSDRVTDTQYF
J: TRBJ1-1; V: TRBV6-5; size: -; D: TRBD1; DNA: TGTGCCAGCAGACCGACAGGGGGTTGGAGCACTGAAGCTTTCTTT; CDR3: CASRPTGGWSTEAFF
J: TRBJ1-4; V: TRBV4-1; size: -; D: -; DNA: TGCGCCAGCAGCCAAAGGTCAATTTCACAGGGTAACGAAAAACTGTTTTTT; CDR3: CASSQRSISQGNEKLFF
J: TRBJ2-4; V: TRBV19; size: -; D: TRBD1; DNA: TGTGCCAGTAGACTGACAGGGGGCGAGGACATTCAGTACTTC; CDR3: CASRLTGGEDIQYF
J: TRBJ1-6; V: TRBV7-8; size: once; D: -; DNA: TGTGCCAGCAGCCCACAGGGCAGTGGATCCTATAATTCACCCCTCCACTTT; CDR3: CASSPQGSGSYNSPLHF
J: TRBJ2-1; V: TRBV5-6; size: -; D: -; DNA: TGTGCCAGCAGTTCGGACCTGGACTCCCCGATTAGCTCCTACAATGAGCAGTTCTTC; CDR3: CASSSDLDSPISSYNEQFF
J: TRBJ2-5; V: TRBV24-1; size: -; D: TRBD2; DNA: TGTGCCACCAGTTCCCGGGGTAGCGGGAGGGCCGTGGAGACCCAGTACTTC; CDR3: CATSSRGSGRAVETQYF
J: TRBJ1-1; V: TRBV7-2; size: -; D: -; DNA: TGTGCCAGCAGCCCCGTCCCGAGGGACACTGAAGCTTTCTTT; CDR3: CASSPVPRDTEAFF
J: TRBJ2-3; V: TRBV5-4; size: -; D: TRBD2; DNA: TGTGCCAGCAGCTTGGGTCTTTCTAGCGGGAGGGAGTCAGATACGCAGTATTTT; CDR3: CASSLGLSSGRESDTQYF
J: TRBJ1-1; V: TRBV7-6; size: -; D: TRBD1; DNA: TGTGCCAGCAGCTCAACTACAGGGGGCACGGCTGAAGCTTTCTTT; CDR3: CASSSTTGGTAEAFF
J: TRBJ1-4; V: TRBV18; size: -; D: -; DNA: TGTGCCAGCTCACCATACAGCCCAAATGAAAAACTGTTTTTT; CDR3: CASSPYSPNEKLFF
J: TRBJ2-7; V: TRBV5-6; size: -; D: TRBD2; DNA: TGTGCCAGCAGCCGAGGGACTAGTCCCTACGAGCAGTACTTC; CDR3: CASSRGTSPYEQYF
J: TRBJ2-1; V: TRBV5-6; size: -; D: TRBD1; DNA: TGTGCCAGCAGCCAGGGACAGGGGGCTCAGGTGCAGTTCTTC; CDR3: CASSQGQGAQVQFF
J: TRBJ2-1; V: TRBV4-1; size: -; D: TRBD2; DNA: TGCGCCAGCAGCCAACCCCGACTAGCGGGAGGGACGAAGTTCTTC; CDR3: CASSQPRLAGGTKFF
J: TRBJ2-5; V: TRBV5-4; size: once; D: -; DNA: TGTGCCAGCAGCTCCCGGGGCCAAGAGACCCAGTACTTC; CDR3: CASSSRGQETQYF
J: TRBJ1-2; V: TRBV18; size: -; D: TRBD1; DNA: TGTGCCAGCTCACCTGCCGGGACAGGGTATACCTTC; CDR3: CASSPAGTGYTF
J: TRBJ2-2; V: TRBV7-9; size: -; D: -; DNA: TGTGCCAGCAGCTCAGCCCTAGACACCGGGGAGCTGTTTTTT; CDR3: CASSSALDTGELFF
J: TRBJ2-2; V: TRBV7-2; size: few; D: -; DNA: TGTGCCAGCAGCTTAGAGTCTATCGCGAACACCGGGGAGCTGTTTTTT; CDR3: CASSLESIANTGELFF
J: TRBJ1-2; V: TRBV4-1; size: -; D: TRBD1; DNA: TGCGCCAGCAGCCAAGCACAGGGGGCGGGCGGCTACACCTTC; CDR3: CASSQAQGAGGYTF
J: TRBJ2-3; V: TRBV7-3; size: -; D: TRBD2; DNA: TGTGCCAGCAGCCGACTAGCGGGCACAGATACGCAGTATTTT; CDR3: CASSRLAGTDTQYF
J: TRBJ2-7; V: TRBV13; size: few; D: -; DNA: TGTGCCAGCAGCTTCCGGGATTCTGGCGAGCAGTACTTC; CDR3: CASSFRDSGEQYF
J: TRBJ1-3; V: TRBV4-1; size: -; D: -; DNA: TGCGCCAGCAGCCAAGCAGGAAACACCATATATTTT; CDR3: CASSQAGNTIYF
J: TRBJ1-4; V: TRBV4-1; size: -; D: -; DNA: TGCGCCAGCAGCCCAGCAGGGTCAACTAATGAAAAACTGTTTTTT; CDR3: CASSPAGSTNEKLFF
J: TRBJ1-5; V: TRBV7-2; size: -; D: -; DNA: TGTGCCAGCAGCTTAGCCGATCTTGGTGGAGAACCCCAGCATTTT; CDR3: CASSLADLGGEPQHF
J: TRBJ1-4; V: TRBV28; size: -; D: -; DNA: TGTGCCAGCAGTTTAGCTGGGTTAGTCCAGGGAGGTGAAAAACTGTTTTTT; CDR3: CASSLAGLVQGGEKLFF
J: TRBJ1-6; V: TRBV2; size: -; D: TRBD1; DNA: TGTGCCAGCAGGGACAGGGCACGGTCACCCCTCCACTTT; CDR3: CASRDRARSPLHF
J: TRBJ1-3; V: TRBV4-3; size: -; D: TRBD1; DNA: TGCGCCAGCAGCCAAGATAGGGGGCCCGGAAACACCATATATTTT; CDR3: CASSQDRGPGNTIYF
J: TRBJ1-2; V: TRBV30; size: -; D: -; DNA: TGTGCCTGGAGTTCGGGGAACTATGGCTACACCTTC; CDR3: CAWSSGNYGYTF
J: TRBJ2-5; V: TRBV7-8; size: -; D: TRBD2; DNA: TGTGCCAGCAGCTTCCTAGCGGGGGGCCAAGAGACCCAGTACTTC; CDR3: CASSFLAGGQETQYF
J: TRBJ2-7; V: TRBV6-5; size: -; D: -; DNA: TGTGCCAGCAGTTACTCGACGGGTGCGAGCTCCTACGAGCAGTACTTC; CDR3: CASSYSTGASSYEQYF
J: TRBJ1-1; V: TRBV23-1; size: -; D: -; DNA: TGCGCCAGCAGTCAATCGCGGGGCACTGAAGCTTTCTTT; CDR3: CASSQSRGTEAFF
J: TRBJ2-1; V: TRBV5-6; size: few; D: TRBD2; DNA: TGTGCCAGCAGCTTGGGAGCGGGAGGCTCCTACAATGAGCAGTTCTTC; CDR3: CASSLGAGGSYNEQFF
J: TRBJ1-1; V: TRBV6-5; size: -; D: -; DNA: TGTGCCAGCAGTCCCATCGGGGGGGGCAAGGCTTTCTTT; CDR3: CASSPIGGGKAFF
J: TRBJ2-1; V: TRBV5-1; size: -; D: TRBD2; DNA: TGCGCCAGCAGCTTGGTTAGCGGGAGTTACAATGAGCAGTTCTTC; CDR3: CASSLVSGSYNEQFF
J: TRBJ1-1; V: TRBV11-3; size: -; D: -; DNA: TGTGCCAGCAGCGTACCGGGAGCTCTTGAGGACACTGAAGCTTTCTTT; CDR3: CASSVPGALEDTEAFF
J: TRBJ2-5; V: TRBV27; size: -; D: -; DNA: TGTGCCAGCAGTCCCAGGACAGTCGCACAAGAGACCCAGTACTTC; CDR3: CASSPRTVAQETQYF
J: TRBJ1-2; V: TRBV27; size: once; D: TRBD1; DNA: TGTGCCAGCAGTTTAACCGGGACAGGGTTTCCTGGCGGCTACACCTTC; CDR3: CASSLTGTGFPGGYTF
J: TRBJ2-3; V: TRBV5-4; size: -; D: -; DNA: TGTGCCAGCAGCCCCAGGGGCGGCGGTGGCACAGATACGCAGTATTTT; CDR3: CASSPRGGGGTDTQYF
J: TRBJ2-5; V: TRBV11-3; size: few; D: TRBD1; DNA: TGTGCCAGCAGCCGACAGGGGGCGGGGGAGACCCAGTACTTC; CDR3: CASSRQGAGETQYF
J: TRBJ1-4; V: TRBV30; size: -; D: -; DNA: TGTGCCTGGAGTGTACAGCAGGAAAAACTGTTTTTT; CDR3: CAWSVQQEKLFF